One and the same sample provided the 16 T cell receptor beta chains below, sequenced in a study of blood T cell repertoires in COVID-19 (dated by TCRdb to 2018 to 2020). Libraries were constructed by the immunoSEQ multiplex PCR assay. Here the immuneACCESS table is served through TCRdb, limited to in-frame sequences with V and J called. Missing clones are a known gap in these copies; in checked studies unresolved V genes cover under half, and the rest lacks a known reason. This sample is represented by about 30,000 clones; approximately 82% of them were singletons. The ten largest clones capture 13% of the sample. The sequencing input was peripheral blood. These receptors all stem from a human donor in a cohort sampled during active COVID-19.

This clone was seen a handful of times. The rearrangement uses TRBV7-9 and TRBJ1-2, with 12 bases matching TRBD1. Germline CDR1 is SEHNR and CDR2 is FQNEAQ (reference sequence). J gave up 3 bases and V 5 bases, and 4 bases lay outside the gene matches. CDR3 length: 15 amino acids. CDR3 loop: CASSPGQGAHYGYTF. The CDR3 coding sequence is TGTGCCAGCAGCCCGGGACAGGGGGCACACTATGGCTACACCTTC. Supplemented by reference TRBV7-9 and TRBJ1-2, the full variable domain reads DTGVSQNPRHKITKRGQNVTFRCDPISEHNRLYWYRQTLGQGPEFLTYFQNEAQLEKSRLLSDRFSAERPKGSFSTLEIQRTEQGDSAMYLCASSPGQGAHYGYTFGSGTRLTVV.

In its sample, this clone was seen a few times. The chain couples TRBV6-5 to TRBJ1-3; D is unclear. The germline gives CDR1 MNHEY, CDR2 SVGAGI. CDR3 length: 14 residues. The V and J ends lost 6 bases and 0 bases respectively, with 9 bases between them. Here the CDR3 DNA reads TGTGCCAGCAGAGACACGAGCTCTGGAAACACCATATATTTT. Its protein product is CASRDTSSGNTIYF.

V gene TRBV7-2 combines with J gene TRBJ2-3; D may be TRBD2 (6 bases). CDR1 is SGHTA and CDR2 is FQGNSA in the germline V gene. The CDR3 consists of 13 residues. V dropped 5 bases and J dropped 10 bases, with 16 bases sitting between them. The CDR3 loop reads CASSPQGLHPQYF. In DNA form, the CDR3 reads TGTGCCAGCAGCCCTCAGGGACTGCACCCGCAGTATTTT.

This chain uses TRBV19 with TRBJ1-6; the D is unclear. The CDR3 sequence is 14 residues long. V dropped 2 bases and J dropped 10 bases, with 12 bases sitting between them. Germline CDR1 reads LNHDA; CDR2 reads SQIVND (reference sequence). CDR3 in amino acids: CASSIPQVGSPLHF. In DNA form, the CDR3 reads TGTGCCAGTAGTATACCTCAGGTTGGATCACCCCTCCACTTT.

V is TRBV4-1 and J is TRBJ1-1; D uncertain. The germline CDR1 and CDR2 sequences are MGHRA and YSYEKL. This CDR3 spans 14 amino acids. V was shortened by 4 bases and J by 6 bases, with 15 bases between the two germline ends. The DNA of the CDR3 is TGCGCCAGCAGCCTCCCTACCCACCGTTCTGAAGCTTTCTTT. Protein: CASSLPTHRSEAFF.

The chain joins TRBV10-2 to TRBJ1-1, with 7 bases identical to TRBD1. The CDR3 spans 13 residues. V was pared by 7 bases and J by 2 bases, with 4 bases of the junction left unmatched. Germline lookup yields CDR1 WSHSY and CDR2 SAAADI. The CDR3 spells CASKGTANTEAFF. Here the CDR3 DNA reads TGCGCCAGCAAAGGGACAGCTAACACTGAAGCTTTCTTT.

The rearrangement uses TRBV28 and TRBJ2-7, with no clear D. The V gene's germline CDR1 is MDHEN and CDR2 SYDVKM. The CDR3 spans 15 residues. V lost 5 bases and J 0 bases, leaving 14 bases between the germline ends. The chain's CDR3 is CASSPLEANSYEQYF. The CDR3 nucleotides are TGTGCCAGCAGTCCCCTAGAGGCTAACTCCTACGAGCAGTACTTC.

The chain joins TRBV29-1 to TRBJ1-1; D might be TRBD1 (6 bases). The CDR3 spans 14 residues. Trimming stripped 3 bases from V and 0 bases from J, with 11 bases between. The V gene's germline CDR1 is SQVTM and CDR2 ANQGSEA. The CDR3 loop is CSVDAQGLNTEAFF. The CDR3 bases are TGCAGCGTTGATGCTCAGGGGCTGAACACTGAAGCTTTCTTT.

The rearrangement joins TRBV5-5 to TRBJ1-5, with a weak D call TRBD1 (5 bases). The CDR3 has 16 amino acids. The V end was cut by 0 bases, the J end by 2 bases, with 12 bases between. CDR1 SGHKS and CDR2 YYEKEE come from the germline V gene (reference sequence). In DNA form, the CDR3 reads TGTGCCAGCAGCTTGGCCTCCGGCAGGGGCAATCAGCCCCAGCATTTT. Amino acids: CASSLASGRGNQPQHF.

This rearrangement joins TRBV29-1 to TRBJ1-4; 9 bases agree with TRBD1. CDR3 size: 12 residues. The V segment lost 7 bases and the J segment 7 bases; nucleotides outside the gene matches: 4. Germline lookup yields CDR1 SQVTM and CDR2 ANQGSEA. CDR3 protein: CSGGQGREKLFF. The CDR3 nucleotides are TGCAGCGGGGGACAGGGCCGTGAAAAACTGTTTTTT.

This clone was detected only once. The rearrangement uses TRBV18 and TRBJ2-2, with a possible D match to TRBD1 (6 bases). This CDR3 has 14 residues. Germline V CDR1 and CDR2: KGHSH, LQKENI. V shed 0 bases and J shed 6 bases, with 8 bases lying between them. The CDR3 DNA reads TGTGCCAGCTCACCACCCGCAGGGGCCGGGGAGCTGTTTTTT. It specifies CASSPPAGAGELFF.

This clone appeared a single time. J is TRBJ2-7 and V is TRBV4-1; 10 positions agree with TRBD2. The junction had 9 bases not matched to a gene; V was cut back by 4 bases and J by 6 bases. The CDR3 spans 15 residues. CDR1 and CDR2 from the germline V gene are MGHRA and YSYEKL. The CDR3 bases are TGCGCCAGCAGCCTCTTGAGCGGGGGGGCGGGCGAGCAGTACTTC. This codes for CASSLLSGGAGEQYF.

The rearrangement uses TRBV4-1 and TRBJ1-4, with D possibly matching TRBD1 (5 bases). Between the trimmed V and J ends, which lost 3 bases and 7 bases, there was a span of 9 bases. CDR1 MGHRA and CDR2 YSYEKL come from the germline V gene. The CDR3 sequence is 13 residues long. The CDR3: CASSHGGAEKLFF. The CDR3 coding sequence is TGCGCCAGCAGCCATGGAGGGGCTGAAAAACTGTTTTTT.

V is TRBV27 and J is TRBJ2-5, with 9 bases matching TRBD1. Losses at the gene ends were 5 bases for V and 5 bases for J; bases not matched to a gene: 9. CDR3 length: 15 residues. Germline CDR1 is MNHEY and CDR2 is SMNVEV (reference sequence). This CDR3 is CASSPGDRARETQYF. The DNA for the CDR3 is TGTGCCAGCAGTCCGGGGGACAGGGCAAGGGAGACCCAGTACTTC.

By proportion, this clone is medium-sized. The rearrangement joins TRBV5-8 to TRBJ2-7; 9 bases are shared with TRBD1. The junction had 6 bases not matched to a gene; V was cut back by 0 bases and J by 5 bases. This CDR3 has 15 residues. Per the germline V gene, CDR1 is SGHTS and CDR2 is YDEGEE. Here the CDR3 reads CASSLDGTGRDEQYF. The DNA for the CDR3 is TGTGCCAGCAGCTTGGACGGGACAGGGAGGGACGAGCAGTACTTC.

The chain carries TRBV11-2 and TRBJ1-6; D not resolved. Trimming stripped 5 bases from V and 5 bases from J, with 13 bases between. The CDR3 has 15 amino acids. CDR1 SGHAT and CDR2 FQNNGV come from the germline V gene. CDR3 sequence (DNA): TGTGCCAGCAGCCTGCTTAGCGGGGATAATTCACCCCTCCACTTT. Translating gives CASSLLSGDNSPLHF.